The source of this TCR beta chain is a study of OX40 agonist ivuxolimab in advanced cancers. The method was immunoSEQ multiplex PCR; TCRdb's version includes in-frame clones alone and lacks a portion of them. The sample shows about 69,000 clones, around 90% of them seen only once. Germline trimming cut 4 bases from V and 5 bases from J; bases unmatched to any gene: 2. Germline V lookup: CDR1 LGHNA, CDR2 YSLEER. The CDR3 is 13 residues long. The source is an adult with an advanced solid tumor such as melanoma, head and neck, liver or kidney cancer. The rearrangement uses TRBV4-3 and TRBJ2-3; 8 bases match TRBD1. Specimen: CD4+ or CD8+ T cells sorted from blood, collected in a trial of the OX40 agonist ivuxolimab. The CDR3 DNA follows: TGCGCCAGCAGCCGCACAGGGGGAGATACGCAGTATTTT. This encodes CASSRTGGDTQYF.